The 24 T cell receptor beta chains reported below all come from one sample, sequenced in a study of cytotoxic CD8 clonotypes in ibrutinib-treated CLL. The assay was immunoSEQ multiplex PCR, and TCRdb's table has in-frame clones only and misses some. The table has about 150,000 clones, roughly three quarters seen once. The source material was PBMCs, sampled after 12 months of ibrutinib treatment. The receptors originated from a human donor with chronic lymphocytic leukemia.

V gene TRBV6-6 combines with J gene TRBJ2-2; TRBD2 aligns across 9 bases. The V gene's germline CDR1 is MNHNY and CDR2 SVGAGI (reference sequence). The CDR3 length is 15 residues. Trimming removed 6 bases from V and 2 bases from J; junction bases left unmatched: 4. CDR3 loop: CASSRSGSNTGELFF. CDR3 in DNA: TGTGCCAGCAGCCGTAGCGGGAGTAACACCGGGGAGCTGTTTTTT.

The chain joins TRBV4-1 to TRBJ1-2, with 7 bases matching TRBD1. J lost 0 bases, V lost 7 bases, and 5 bases had no gene match. This CDR3 has 14 amino acids. Germline lookup yields CDR1 MGHRA and CDR2 YSYEKL. Here the CDR3 reads CASKDRTTNYGYTF. The CDR3 nucleotides read TGCGCCAGCAAGGACAGGACGACTAACTATGGCTACACCTTC.

The V call is TRBV10-3, the J call TRBJ1-4; D is unclear. Trimming stripped 8 bases from V and 3 bases from J, with 13 bases between. Looked up from germline, CDR1 is ENHRY and CDR2 is SYGVKD. This CDR3 comprises 14 residues. CDR3 sequence reads: CAIGEGTANEKLFF. CDR3 sequence (DNA): TGTGCCATCGGCGAGGGCACTGCTAATGAAAAACTGTTTTTT.

This chain links TRBV25-1 with TRBJ1-3, with TRBD1 matching 7 bases. Germline assignment: CDR1 MGHDK and CDR2 SYGVNS. J lost 4 bases, V lost 2 bases, and 5 bases had no gene match. The CDR3 runs to 15 residues. The DNA for the CDR3 is TGTGCCAGCAGTGAAGGAGGAGGGGGCGGAAACACCATATATTTT. Translated, it gives CASSEGGGGGNTIYF.

The chain uses TRBV5-1 and TRBJ2-3; 7 bases match TRBD1. The CDR3 has 13 amino acids. Germline CDR1 SGHRS, CDR2 YFSETQ. Germline trimming cut 4 bases from V and 6 bases from J; bases unmatched to any gene: 5. CDR3: CASSPRQGDTQYF. CDR3 in DNA: TGCGCCAGCAGCCCTCGACAGGGCGATACGCAGTATTTT. Full variable domain (outside the CDR3, taken from reference TRBV5-1 and TRBJ2-3): KAGVTQTPRYLIKTRGQQVTLSCSPISGHRSVSWYQQTPGQGLQFLFEYFSETQRNKGNFPGRFSGRQFSNSRSEMNVSTLELGDSALYLCASSPRQGDTQYFGPGTRLTVL.

This clone has a handful of counts. J is TRBJ2-5 and V is TRBV5-6; 7 bases match TRBD1. The CDR3 has 14 residues. Germline CDR1 SGHDT, CDR2 YYEEEE. The V segment lost 4 bases and the J segment 1 base; nucleotides outside the gene matches: 4. The CDR3 here is CASSGYRGQETQYF. The CDR3 DNA is TGTGCCAGCAGCGGCTACAGGGGCCAAGAGACCCAGTACTTC.

The V gene is TRBV5-1, the J gene TRBJ2-7; D is undetermined. This CDR3 has 12 amino acids. Trimming stripped 0 bases from V and 7 bases from J, with 8 bases between. Germline V gives CDR1 SGHRS, CDR2 YFSETQ. The CDR3 reads CASSLVAGEQYF. DNA for the CDR3: TGCGCCAGCAGCTTGGTAGCCGGGGAGCAGTACTTC.

This sequence joins TRBV7-2 and TRBJ2-1, with 7 bases fitting TRBD2. J was trimmed by 2 bases and V by 5 bases; bases with no gene match: 6. The CDR3 consists of 15 residues. The V gene's germline CDR1 is SGHTA and CDR2 FQGNSA. CDR3 sequence: CASSQRTRAYNEQFF. The CDR3 DNA is TGTGCCAGCAGCCAACGGACTAGGGCCTACAATGAGCAGTTCTTC.

The chain carries TRBV4-1 and TRBJ2-7, with D maybe TRBD1 (6 bases). V was shortened by 1 base and J by 5 bases, with 9 bases between the two germline ends. The CDR3 is 13 amino acids. CDR1 is MGHRA, CDR2 YSYEKL, per germline. The chain's CDR3 is CASSQAGADEQYF. CDR3 bases: TGCGCCAGCAGCCAAGCAGGGGCGGACGAGCAGTACTTC.

This rearrangement joins TRBV7-3 to TRBJ2-1, with no clear D. Germline CDR1 SGHTA, CDR2 FQGTGA. The V and J ends lost 1 base and 6 bases respectively, with 13 bases between them. The CDR3 spans 15 residues. The CDR3 loop reads CASSLRGLGPNEQFF. The CDR3 nucleotides read TGTGCCAGCAGCTTAAGGGGTTTAGGGCCCAATGAGCAGTTCTTC.

This chain joins TRBV2 and TRBJ2-3; weak D call: TRBD2 (6 bases). V gave up 6 bases and J gave up 1 base, with 11 bases separating them. CDR3 length: 14 amino acids. CDR1 and CDR2 (germline): SNHLY, FYNNEI. In DNA, the CDR3 is TGTGCCAGCAGGGGGGGAGTAGGCACAGATACGCAGTATTTT. It yields the protein CASRGGVGTDTQYF.

This clone has just a few counts. The J gene is TRBJ1-5, the V gene TRBV11-3; the match to TRBD1 covers 7 bases. The CDR3 length is 15 residues. Germline CDR1 is SGHNT and CDR2 is YENEEA. V lost 4 bases to trimming and J lost 1 base; unmatched junction nucleotides: 4. The CDR3, as DNA: TGTGCCAGCAGCTCTACAGGGGCCAGCAATCAGCCCCAGCATTTT. This translates into CASSSTGASNQPQHF.

V and J are TRBV7-8 and TRBJ2-2; TRBD2 aligns across 7 bases. Germline CDR1 is SGHVS and CDR2 is FQNEAQ. Trimming at V came to 1 base and at J to 9 bases, leaving 2 bases not matched to a gene. This CDR3 comprises 13 residues. The CDR3: CASSLGGGRELFF. CDR3 bases: TGTGCCAGCAGCTTAGGGGGAGGGCGGGAGCTGTTTTTT.

V usage is TRBV6-1 and J usage is TRBJ2-7; 10 positions agree with TRBD1. The CDR3 sequence is 14 residues long. With V trimmed by 4 bases and J by 7 bases, 7 bases remained unmatched. Germline V gene lookup returns CDR1 MNHNS and CDR2 SASEGT. The CDR3 bases are TGTGCCAGCAGTGCCCAGACAGGGGGCTGGGAGCAGTACTTC. It specifies CASSAQTGGWEQYF.

The gene calls are TRBV15 and TRBJ2-7; D might be TRBD2 (6 bases). Trimming removed 4 bases from V and 2 bases from J, with 15 bases in between. The CDR3 spans 15 residues. The germline V gene has CDR1 LNHNV and CDR2 YYDKDF (reference sequence). The CDR3, as DNA: TGTGCCACCAGCATTACTGGAGGGAGAGCCTACGAGCAGTACTTC. Encoded protein: CATSITGGRAYEQYF.

This clone was recorded once. This chain joins TRBV5-4 and TRBJ1-3; TRBD1 is a possible D gene (6 bases). Between the trimmed V and J ends, which lost 2 bases and 9 bases, there was a span of 12 bases. Germline V gene sequence: CDR1 SGHNT, CDR2 YYREEE (reference sequence). CDR3 size: 13 residues. CDR3 nucleotides: TGTGCCAGCAGCTTACAGGGAGAAGCCACCATATATTTT. Protein: CASSLQGEATIYF.

V and J are TRBV5-4 and TRBJ2-7; D might be TRBD1 or TRBD2, each matching 5 bases. Germline CDR1 is SGHNT and CDR2 is YYREEE (reference sequence). The CDR3 contains 15 residues. Trimming took off 0 bases at V and 4 bases at J, with 14 bases between the two ends. CDR3 in DNA: TGTGCCAGCAGCTTGGCAGGGAGTTCTTCATACGAGCAGTACTTC. Encoded protein: CASSLAGSSSYEQYF.

The chain is built from TRBV7-3 and TRBJ2-1; D is undetermined. The V and J ends lost 5 bases and 0 bases respectively, with 5 bases between them. The CDR3 is made up of 13 amino acids. Germline CDR1 SGHTA, CDR2 FQGTGA. The CDR3 nucleotides are TGTGCCAGCAGCCCATCCTCCTACAATGAGCAGTTCTTC. Protein sequence: CASSPSSYNEQFF.

The chain uses TRBV30 and TRBJ1-1, with D uncertain. CDR1 is GTSNPN, CDR2 SVGIG, per germline (reference sequence). The V and J ends lost 3 bases and 10 bases respectively, with 18 bases between them. There are 13 residues in the CDR3. CDR3 sequence: CAWRSGRAAGAFF. CDR3 in DNA: TGTGCCTGGAGGTCCGGTCGGGCGGCGGGAGCTTTCTTT. Together with reference TRBV30 and TRBJ1-1, the CDR3 gives the full variable domain: SQTIHQWPATLVQPVGSPLSLECTVEGTSNPNLYWYRQAAGRGLQLLFYSVGIGQISSEVPQNLSASRPQDRQFILSSKKLLLSDSGFYLCAWRSGRAAGAFFGQGTRLTVV.

The chain joins TRBV11-2 to TRBJ2-3; no reliable D call. V was trimmed by 1 base and J by 3 bases, leaving 14 bases between them. The CDR3 loop spans 16 amino acids. In germline, CDR1 is SGHAT, CDR2 FQNNGV. CDR3 loop: CASSLVGSGSTDTQYF. The CDR3 bases are TGTGCCAGCAGCTTAGTCGGGTCAGGCTCGACAGATACGCAGTATTTT.

This chain links TRBV7-3 with TRBJ2-1, with 8 bases fitting TRBD2. Germline loops: CDR1 SGHTA, CDR2 FQGTGA. The CDR3 spans 15 residues. The trim removed 2 bases at V and 2 bases at J, leaving 2 bases unmatched. The CDR3 loop is CASSLAGGPYNEQFF. Here the CDR3 DNA reads TGTGCCAGCAGCTTAGCGGGAGGTCCCTACAATGAGCAGTTCTTC.

The V gene is TRBV11-2, the J gene TRBJ2-7; D is unclear. The CDR3 sequence is 13 residues long. Per the germline V gene, CDR1 is SGHAT and CDR2 is FQNNGV. The V end lost 0 bases, the J end lost 6 bases, and 9 bases lay between the germline ends. CDR3 bases: TGTGCCAGCAGCTTAGAGCGGTATCTCGAGCAGTACTTC. Translated: CASSLERYLEQYF. Supplemented by reference TRBV11-2 and TRBJ2-7, the full variable domain reads EAGVAQSPRYKIIEKRQSVAFWCNPISGHATLYWYQQILGQGPKLLIQFQNNGVVDDSQLPKDRFSAERLKGVDSTLKIQPAKLEDSAVYLCASSLERYLEQYFGPGTRLTVT.

V is TRBV9 and J is TRBJ2-6; D not resolved. The V end lost 2 bases, the J end lost 0 bases, and 6 bases lay between the germline ends. Germline V gene lookup returns CDR1 SGDLS and CDR2 YYNGEE. The CDR3 is 15 residues long. In DNA, the CDR3 is TGTGCCAGCAGCGTTAGAACCTCTGGGGCCAACGTCCTGACTTTC. Its translation: CASSVRTSGANVLTF.

The chain is built from TRBV7-2 and TRBJ2-7; 11 nucleotides line up with TRBD1. The CDR3 is 17 residues long. With 4 bases clipped from V and 2 bases from J, the junction kept 10 bases outside the gene matches. Germline loops: CDR1 SGHTA, CDR2 FQGNSA. The CDR3 nucleotides read TGTGCCAGCAGCTACCGGACAGGGGGCGTCTCAACCTACGAGCAGTACTTC. Amino acid sequence: CASSYRTGGVSTYEQYF.